The 14 T cell receptor beta chains presented below share a single source sample, sequenced in a study of T cells expressing NK-cell markers. TCRdb re-called the 5' RACE reads; one entry per CDR3 protein, DNA not given. The sample table sets out 350,000 to 400,000 distinct CDR3 sequences. The sequenced sample consisted of blood T cells: a sorted CD56 or NKG2C T cell subset, CD4+ or CD8+ T cells, or bulk PBMC T cells (not recorded which). The receptors here all came from a woman aged 50 to 60 in good health.

The chain is built from TRBV4-1 and TRBJ2-1; the D gene TCRdb calls, TRBD2, cannot be checked with no DNA. CDR3 length equals 16 residues. CDR1 MGHRA and CDR2 YSYEKL come from the germline V gene. CDR3 region: CASSQELAGVYNEQFF.

The genes are TRBV27 and TRBJ2-7; TCRdb's D call of TRBD1 is untestable without DNA. This CDR3 is 19 amino acids long. Germline V lookup: CDR1 MNHEY, CDR2 SMNVEV (reference sequence). The CDR3 loop is CASSFRGAPDSWRVYEQYF.

CDR3 residues: CSARVDRGIGYEQYF. The V call is TRBV20-1, the J call TRBJ2-7; the TRBD1 assignment by TCRdb is unverifiable without DNA. CDR3 length: 15 residues. Germline V lookup: CDR1 DFQATT, CDR2 SNEGSKA (reference sequence).

The rearrangement uses TRBV29-1 and TRBJ2-7; checking the TCRdb D call of TRBD1 is not possible without DNA. The CDR3 is 12 residues long. CDR1 and CDR2 (germline): SQVTM, ANQGSEA. CDR3 region: CSAQGFGYEQYF.

The genes are TRBV25-1 and TRBJ2-1; there is no DNA to check the TCRdb D call of TRBD1. The CDR3 covers 12 residues. Germline CDR1 MGHDK, CDR2 SYGVNS. The chain's CDR3 is CASSASRGEQFF.

The chain carries TRBV20-1 and TRBJ2-3; TCRdb calls TRBD2, which cannot be checked without DNA. CDR1 and CDR2 (germline): DFQATT, SNEGSKA (reference sequence). The CDR3 has 16 amino acids. CDR3 in amino acids: CSAGTSGRAGTDTQYF.

This CDR3 reads CASSLGANVLTF. The chain recombines TRBV5-1 with TRBJ2-6. The CDR3 runs 12 residues. Per germline, CDR1 SGHRS and CDR2 YFSETQ.

V is TRBV4-1 and J is TRBJ1-5; TCRdb outputs TRBD1, but without DNA this stays unchecked. Germline CDR1 and CDR2: MGHRA and YSYEKL. The CDR3 spans 12 residues. CDR3 loop: CASSQVSGAQHF.

This chain links TRBV7-8 with TRBJ1-2. The germline V gene has CDR1 SGHVS and CDR2 FQNEAQ. This CDR3 has 13 residues. The CDR3 sequence is CASSYTENYGYTF. The whole variable domain, remainder taken from reference TRBV7-8 and TRBJ1-2, is GAGVSQSPRYKVAKRGQDVALRCDPISGHVSLFWYQQALGQGPEFLTYFQNEAQLDKSGLPSDRFFAERPEGSVSTLKIQRTQQEDSAVYLCASSYTENYGYTFGSGTRLTVV.

This chain connects TRBV12-3 or TRBV12-4 to TRBJ2-1; TCRdb's assignment of TRBD2 cannot be checked, as there is no DNA. CDR3 size: 18 residues. The chain's CDR3 is CASRGLAGLLSSYNEQFF.

This chain connects TRBV9 to TRBJ2-5; TCRdb's D call of TRBD2 is untestable without DNA. Germline CDR1 and CDR2: SGDLS and YYNGEE. There are 17 residues in the CDR3. This CDR3 reads CASSGTSSGIRQETQYF.

This chain links TRBV29-1 with TRBJ2-2; as DNA is missing, the TRBD1 call by TCRdb cannot be tested. This CDR3 is built from 13 residues. Germline-derived CDR1 and CDR2 are SQVTM and ANQGSEA. The CDR3 protein is CSGDRVGTGELFF.

V gene TRBV2 combines with J gene TRBJ2-1; with no DNA, the TCRdb D assignment of TRBD2 cannot be verified. Germline loops: CDR1 SNHLY, CDR2 FYNNEI. CDR3 length equals 17 residues. This CDR3 is CASSPPGLARSYNEQFF.

The chain combines TRBV4-1 with TRBJ1-5. The germline CDR1 and CDR2 sequences are MGHRA and YSYEKL. CDR3 length equals 13 residues. The CDR3 loop is CASSQVGDQPQHF.